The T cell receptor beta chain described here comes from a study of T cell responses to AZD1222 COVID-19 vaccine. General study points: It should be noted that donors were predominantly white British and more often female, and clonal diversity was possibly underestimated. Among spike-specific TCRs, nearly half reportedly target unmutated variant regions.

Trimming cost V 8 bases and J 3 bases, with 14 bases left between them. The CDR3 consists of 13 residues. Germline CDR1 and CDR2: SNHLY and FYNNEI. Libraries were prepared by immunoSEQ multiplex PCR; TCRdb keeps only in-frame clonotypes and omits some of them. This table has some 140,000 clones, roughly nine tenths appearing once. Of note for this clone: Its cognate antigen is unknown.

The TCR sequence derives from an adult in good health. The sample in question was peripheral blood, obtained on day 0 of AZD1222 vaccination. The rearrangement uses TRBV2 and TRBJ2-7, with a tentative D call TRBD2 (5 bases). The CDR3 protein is CASRTYEGYEQYF. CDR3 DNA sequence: TGTGCCAGCCGGACGTACGAGGGCTACGAGCAGTACTTC.